Detailed here is one T cell receptor (beta chain). This sample stems from a study of blood T cell repertoires in COVID-19. Across the study: Samples representing acute and convalescent COVID-19 were sourced from the United States, Italy and Spain. In each case, the material was cDNA or gDNA derived from T cells, B-cell-depleted T cells, or PBMCs.

CDR3 length equals 15 residues. V lost 4 bases, J lost 1 base, and 7 bases stayed unmatched. Germline CDR1 and CDR2: SGDLS and YYNGEE. As processed by the authors: Estimation of nucleated cell counts relied on the amplification of reference gene primers. Assay used: immunoSEQ multiplex PCR; TCRdb lists only in-frame clones, some missing. Clonal size and the V and J genes are those of that table, whereas D and trimming came from the DNA. Counted here are 130,000 to 150,000 clones, more than 70% occurring once; the ten biggest clones make up roughly 13%. The chain recombines TRBV9 with TRBJ1-1; 7 nucleotides match TRBD1. The sequenced material came from peripheral blood. The sequence derives from a man in his 60s with active or convalescent COVID-19. CDR3 sequence (DNA): TGTGCCAGCAGCCCCCGGACAGGCGGGAACACTGAAGCTTTCTTT. This codes for CASSPRTGGNTEAFF.